Shown below are 8 T cell receptor beta chains from a single sample sequenced in a study of shared clonotypes between healthy human individuals (dated by TCRdb to the early 2020s). CD8 naive samples were obtained by positive selection for CCR7 among CD45RO-negative cells, yielding a CD45RA+CCR7+ population from which TemRA cells were excluded. Libraries came from the immunoSEQ multiplex PCR assay. Sourced from immuneACCESS, this table was stored by TCRdb with only in-frame sequences that have V and J called. A share of the clones is absent; for the studies checked, an unresolved V gene accounts for under half, and the remainder has no known explanation. Within this sample are more than 2 million clones, with 90% to 95% of them counted one time only. The ten most abundant clones make up around 1.7% of the sample. The sequencing sample was made of naive CD8+ T cells from PBMCs. The sample's cell subset or site label, decoded: CD45RA+CCR7+. The receptor set was obtained from a man between 18 and 29 years old in good health. Some clones in this sample may be carry-over from other donors' samples.

V is TRBV6-5 and J is TRBJ2-1, with TRBD1 as a possible D gene (5 bases). The germline gives CDR1 MNHEY, CDR2 SVGAGI. The CDR3 contains 14 residues. The V end lost 8 bases, the J end lost 4 bases, and 15 bases lay between the germline ends. The CDR3 spells CASHGAASYNEQFF. CDR3 bases: TGTGCCAGCCATGGGGCAGCTAGTTACAATGAGCAGTTCTTC.

CDR3 amino acids: CASSLAGRLNTGELFF. The CDR3 DNA reads as TGCGCCAGCAGCCTTGCCGGGAGGCTTAACACCGGGGAGCTGTTTTTT. V and J are TRBV5-1 and TRBJ2-2; 7 bases match TRBD2. Germline V gene lookup returns CDR1 SGHRS and CDR2 YFSETQ. V lost 4 bases, J lost 2 bases, and 8 bases stayed unmatched. The CDR3 has 16 amino acids. The full variable domain, completed using reference TRBV5-1 and TRBJ2-2, is KAGVTQTPRYLIKTRGQQVTLSCSPISGHRSVSWYQQTPGQGLQFLFEYFSETQRNKGNFPGRFSGRQFSNSRSEMNVSTLELGDSALYLCASSLAGRLNTGELFFGEGSRLTVL.

This chain links TRBV4-1 with TRBJ2-7, with unresolved D. The CDR3 is 14 residues long. Trimming left V 1 base short and J 5 bases short, with 12 bases between. Germline V lookup: CDR1 MGHRA, CDR2 YSYEKL. The CDR3 DNA follows: TGCGCCAGCAGCCAAGCGAGATTTGCCGACGAGCAGTACTTC. Its translation is CASSQARFADEQYF.

CDR3 amino acids: CASSQGVSGSERETQYF. CDR3 DNA sequence: TGCGCCAGCAGCCAAGGGGTTAGCGGGAGTGAACGCGAGACCCAGTACTTC. This rearrangement joins TRBV4-3 to TRBJ2-5; TRBD2 aligns across 9 bases. V shed 1 base and J 5 bases; nucleotides not matched to a gene: 11. The germline V gene encodes CDR1 LGHNA and CDR2 YSLEER. The CDR3 runs 17 residues.

CDR3 nucleotides: TGTGCCACCAGCGGTGGGCTAGCTAGCCACGAGCAGTACTTC. Encoded protein: CATSGGLASHEQYF. The V gene is TRBV15, the J gene TRBJ2-7; TRBD2 is a possible D gene (5 bases). V lost 5 bases and J lost 5, with 16 bases in between. The CDR3 loop spans 14 amino acids. CDR1 and CDR2 (germline): LNHNV, YYDKDF (reference sequence).

The chain carries TRBV28 and TRBJ2-3; possibly TRBD1 for D (5 bases). Germline CDR1 reads MDHEN; CDR2 reads SYDVKM. The V end was cut by 1 base, the J end by 6 bases, with 11 bases between. The CDR3 runs to 14 residues. CDR3 DNA sequence: TGTGCCAGCAGTTTATCAGACAGAACGGATACGCAGTATTTT. Translation gives CASSLSDRTDTQYF.

The chain is built from TRBV27 and TRBJ2-6; 7 bases agree with TRBD2. CDR3 length equals 17 residues. Germline CDR1 MNHEY, CDR2 SMNVEV (reference sequence). Germline trimming cut 5 bases from V and 0 bases from J; bases unmatched to any gene: 7. This CDR3 reads CASSGWGGSSGANVLTF. The CDR3 coding sequence is TGTGCCAGCAGTGGATGGGGGGGGTCCTCTGGGGCCAACGTCCTGACTTTC.

The chain employs TRBV27 and TRBJ1-1; weak D call: TRBD1 (5 bases). The CDR3 loop spans 13 amino acids. Germline CDR1 MNHEY, CDR2 SMNVEV (reference sequence). The V end lost 4 bases, the J end lost 4 bases, and 10 bases lay between the germline ends. The chain's CDR3 is CASSWGGVTEAFF. CDR3 DNA: TGTGCCAGCAGTTGGGGGGGAGTCACTGAAGCTTTCTTT.